This passage covers 21 T cell receptor beta chains from one sample sequenced in a study of identical twins. One entry per CDR3 protein results from TCRdb running MiXCR on the 5' RACE reads. The sample holds approximately 220,000 distinct CDR3 sequences, roughly a tenth seen once. Specimen: memory (CD45RO+) T cells sorted from blood. The receptors shown here come from a woman aged 18-29 years in good health.

The chain employs TRBV5-1 and TRBJ2-5; TRBD1 is a possible D gene (6 bases). CDR1 and CDR2 (germline): SGHRS, YFSETQ. The CDR3 has 12 residues. V lost 0 bases and J lost 12, with 12 bases in between. This CDR3 is CASSLGDTYEYF. The CDR3 bases are TGCGCCAGCAGCTTGGGGGACACCTATGAGTACTTC.

This clonotype was seen repeatedly, ten times or more. The chain employs TRBV12-3 or TRBV12-4 and TRBJ2-1, with TRBD1 matching 10 bases. This CDR3 region has 15 residues. V was clipped by 6 bases and J by 7 bases; unmatched bases: 9. CDR3 region: CASRVGDRGTNEQFF. The CDR3 DNA is TGTGCCAGCAGAGTCGGGGACAGGGGAACAAATGAGCAGTTCTTC.

The rearrangement joins TRBV15 to TRBJ2-2; 7 positions agree with TRBD2. Trimming removed 7 bases from V and 5 bases from J; junction bases left unmatched: 4. The CDR3 spans 13 residues. Germline CDR1 and CDR2: LNHNV and YYDKDF (reference sequence). CDR3 in DNA: TGTGCCACCACCGGACTAGGGACCGGGGAGCTGTTTTTT. Translating it yields CATTGLGTGELFF.

This clonotype turned up a few times. The chain links TRBV12-3 or TRBV12-4 to TRBJ1-2, with a weak D call TRBD1 (5 bases). Trimming removed 1 base from V and 4 bases from J, with 13 bases in between. CDR3 length: 15 residues. The CDR3 spells CASSLGTSPGYGYTF. Here the CDR3 DNA reads TGTGCCAGCAGTTTAGGGACATCCCCCGGCTATGGCTACACCTTC.

The chain recombines TRBV20-1 with TRBJ2-1, with D tentatively TRBD1 or TRBD2 (5 bases each). Between the trimmed V and J ends, which lost 3 bases and 9 bases, there was a span of 15 bases. The V gene's germline CDR1 is DFQATT and CDR2 SNEGSKA (reference sequence). The length of the CDR3 is 13 residues. DNA of the CDR3: TGCAGTGCTAGGTGGCAGGGAGTTCCTGAGCAGTTCTTC. Protein sequence: CSARWQGVPEQFF.

This clonotype was recorded at least ten times. The rearrangement uses TRBV18 and TRBJ2-3; D unclear. Trimming pared 6 bases from V and 5 bases from J, leaving 9 bases between. CDR1 and CDR2 (germline): KGHSH, LQKENI. CDR3 size: 12 residues. CDR3 protein: CASSPSRDTQYF. CDR3 in DNA: TGTGCCAGCTCGCCCTCGAGAGATACGCAGTATTTT.

This clonotype was observed a handful of times. This chain uses TRBV6-5 with TRBJ2-1, with 8 positions matching TRBD2. CDR1 is MNHEY and CDR2 is SVGAGI in the germline V gene. The CDR3 loop spans 17 amino acids. J lost 6 bases, V lost 0 bases, and 10 bases had no gene match. The CDR3 sequence: CASSYSATGGRANEQFF. Written as DNA, the CDR3 is TGTGCCAGCAGTTACTCGGCTACGGGAGGGCGGGCCAATGAGCAGTTCTTC.

This clonotype has just a few counts. The chain employs TRBV7-9 and TRBJ2-5, with D possibly matching TRBD2 (6 bases). CDR1 is SEHNR, CDR2 FQNEAQ, per germline (reference sequence). Trimming removed 2 bases from V and 5 bases from J, with 9 bases in between. The CDR3 consists of 13 residues. This chain's CDR3 is CASSLISGETQYF. CDR3 coding DNA: TGTGCCAGCAGCTTAATCAGCGGGGAGACCCAGTACTTC.

Only a few counts were recorded for this clonotype. The gene calls are TRBV19 and TRBJ2-3; D gene ambiguous. There are 14 residues in the CDR3. The V gene's germline CDR1 is LNHDA and CDR2 SQIVND (reference sequence). Trimming cost V 6 bases and J 2 bases, with 12 bases left between them. The CDR3 protein is CASRNFINTDTQYF. The CDR3 DNA reads TGTGCCAGTAGAAACTTCATTAACACAGATACGCAGTATTTT.

This clonotype was seen once. The gene calls are TRBV11-2 and TRBJ1-3; tentative D call: TRBD1 (5 bases). CDR3 length: 14 residues. V was shortened by 5 bases and J by 0 bases, with 8 bases between the two germline ends. Germline V lookup: CDR1 SGHAT, CDR2 FQNNGV. This CDR3 reads CASSATVSGNTIYF. The CDR3 DNA is TGTGCCAGCAGCGCGACAGTCTCTGGAAACACCATATATTTT.

The chain joins TRBV10-3 to TRBJ2-3; TRBD2 aligns across 7 bases. The length of the CDR3 is 15 residues. In germline, CDR1 is ENHRY, CDR2 SYGVKD. V was clipped by 7 bases and J by 1 base; unmatched bases: 8. In DNA form, the CDR3 reads TGTGCCATCATGGGGTCTAGCGGCCGCACAGATACGCAGTATTTT. Amino acid sequence: CAIMGSSGRTDTQYF.

The V gene is TRBV18, the J gene TRBJ1-5; 8 nucleotides line up with TRBD1. This CDR3 comprises 14 residues. CDR1 is KGHSH, CDR2 LQKENI, per germline. V lost 2 bases to trimming and J lost 7 bases; unmatched junction nucleotides: 4. The CDR3 bases are TGTGCCAGCTCACCAACGGACAGGGAACAGCCCCAGCATTTT. As protein: CASSPTDREQPQHF.

This clonotype was observed a few times. This chain's CDR3 is CASSIRAAGDNEQFF. Here the CDR3 DNA reads TGTGCCAGCAGCATCAGGGCCGCAGGGGACAATGAGCAGTTCTTC. The rearrangement uses TRBV7-2 and TRBJ2-1; D possibly corresponds to TRBD1 (6 bases). CDR1 is SGHTA, CDR2 FQGNSA, per germline. Trimming cost V 5 bases and J 5 bases, with 16 bases left between them. The CDR3 length is 15 residues. The entire variable domain, with the rest obtained from reference TRBV7-2 and TRBJ2-1, is as follows: GAGVSQSPSNKVTEKGKDVELRCDPISGHTALYWYRQSLGQGLEFLIYFQGNSAPDKSGLPSDRFSAERTGGSVSTLTIQRTQQEDSAVYLCASSIRAAGDNEQFFGPGTRLTVL.

The chain recombines TRBV9 with TRBJ2-5; 14 bases agree with TRBD2. With V trimmed by 4 bases and J by 1 base, 9 bases remained unmatched. Germline CDR1 and CDR2: SGDLS and YYNGEE. The CDR3 runs 18 residues. The CDR3 loop is CASSPRSGLAGAQETQYF. CDR3 sequence (DNA): TGTGCCAGCAGCCCCCGTTCGGGACTAGCGGGAGCCCAAGAGACCCAGTACTTC.

This clonotype was counted many times. This chain connects TRBV6-5 to TRBJ2-5; either TRBD1 or TRBD2 may fit D (6 bases each). Looked up from germline, CDR1 is MNHEY and CDR2 is SVGAGI. The V end lost 2 bases, the J end lost 5 bases, and 15 bases lay between the germline ends. The CDR3 extends over 15 amino acids. The CDR3 region is CASSYGPGGGETQYF. DNA for the CDR3: TGTGCCAGCAGTTACGGCCCCGGGGGCGGGGAGACCCAGTACTTC.

There are a few counts of this clonotype. The chain couples TRBV7-9 to TRBJ2-7; no reliable D call. Deletions cut 5 bases from V and 3 bases from J, with 8 bases between. This CDR3 contains 12 residues. Germline V lookup: CDR1 SEHNR, CDR2 FQNEAQ (reference sequence). In DNA, the CDR3 is TGTGCCAGCAGCGTACAGCACTACGAGCAGTACTTC. As protein: CASSVQHYEQYF.

The chain recombines TRBV19 with TRBJ1-6; no reliable D call. Trimming removed 3 bases from V and 2 bases from J, with 8 bases in between. CDR3 length: 15 amino acids. Germline values: CDR1 LNHDA, CDR2 SQIVND (reference sequence). CDR3 sequence (DNA): TGTGCCAGTAGTATTACCCGGCCCTATAATTCACCCCTCCACTTT. It specifies CASSITRPYNSPLHF.

In its sample, this clonotype was seen many times. The rearrangement links TRBV29-1 to TRBJ2-5; no definite D call. In germline, CDR1 is SQVTM, CDR2 ANQGSEA. The V and J ends lost 4 bases and 4 bases respectively, with 13 bases between them. CDR3 length: 13 residues. The CDR3 nucleotides are TGCAGCGTTGTTCGGTCACCCGGAGAGACCCAGTACTTC. As protein: CSVVRSPGETQYF.

Turning to this clonotype: The CDR3 does not close with the conserved phenylalanine or tryptophan, likely indicating a read error. The chain combines TRBV3-1 with TRBJ2-7, with D possibly being TRBD2 (7 bases). V lost 6 bases and J lost 6, with 21 bases in between. The CDR3 is made up of 15 amino acids. The germline V gene encodes CDR1 LGHDT and CDR2 YNNKEL (reference sequence). The CDR3 coding sequence is TGTGCCAGCAGGGGGGGGGCAGGGGTGTCCGGCGAGCAGTACTCC. Protein: CASRGGAGVSGEQYS.

CDR3 sequence reads: CASSPPRGLATVEAFF. The CDR3 nucleotides are TGTGCCAGCTCACCACCGAGGGGATTGGCTACCGTTGAAGCTTTCTTT. The chain joins TRBV18 to TRBJ1-1, with a tentative D call TRBD1 (5 bases). Trimming shortened V by 0 bases and J by 7 bases, and 18 bases separated the two germline ends. The CDR3 is 16 residues long. Germline loops: CDR1 KGHSH, CDR2 LQKENI.

This clonotype occurred many times. This sequence joins TRBV5-1 and TRBJ2-1; 8 nucleotides agree with TRBD2. This CDR3 spans 15 amino acids. Germline V lookup: CDR1 SGHRS, CDR2 YFSETQ. With V trimmed by 4 bases and J by 2 bases, 5 bases remained unmatched. This CDR3 reads CASSRTGGTYNEQFF. DNA for the CDR3: TGCGCCAGCAGCCGAACGGGGGGGACCTACAATGAGCAGTTCTTC.